The entry below gives a single TCR beta chain sequence along with its context. This entry is derived from a study of chronic HIV infection and antiretroviral therapy. The CDR3 extends over 13 amino acids. Between the trimmed V and J ends, which lost 7 bases and 1 base, there was a span of 11 bases. The germline gives CDR1 SNHLY, CDR2 FYNNEI. A single record per CDR3 protein comes from TCRdb applying MiXCR to the 5' RACE reads. This table has roughly 48,000 distinct CDR3 sequences, about a fifth appearing once. The gene calls are TRBV2 and TRBJ2-7; D is possibly TRBD1 or TRBD2 (6 bases each). Sequencing input: peripheral blood. The sequence came from an adult who had HIV and had not received antiretroviral therapy, or was an uninfected healthy control (not recorded which). CDR3 residues: CASTGARSYEQYF. CDR3 DNA sequence: TGTGCCAGCACGGGGGCGCGGTCCTACGAGCAGTACTTC.